Given below is one TCR beta chain in context. What it binds is unknown. With 3 bases removed from V and 7 bases from J, the gap between germline ends came to 21 bases. CDR1 is MNHEY and CDR2 is SMNVEV in the germline V gene (reference sequence). The CDR3 covers 16 residues. Only in-frame clones appear in the TCRdb table, and some are missing; sequencing was by immunoSEQ multiplex PCR. Of a few hundred thousand clones listed, 75% to 95% were seen once; the top ten hold approximately 0.99%. The donors were members of the validation cohort comprising about 130 subjects, separate from the roughly 730-subject first cohort. The source of the sample is a study of cytomegalovirus exposure and HLA in healthy donors. Study as a whole: Both the roughly 120 validation repertoires and the 500 to 700 first-cohort repertoires used the same platform, as reported by a later analysis. Study-level results: The majority of TCR sequences were rare, yet some public TCRs appeared in many donors. The listing of fewer than 200 TCR beta chains classed them as cytomegalovirus-associated.

Material for sequencing was PBMCs. This chain connects TRBV27 to TRBJ2-5; a possible D gene is TRBD2 (6 bases). The sequence came from a woman between 18 and 30 years old in good health and CMV-seronegative. CDR3 protein: CASSLGPGGPGGTQYF. CDR3 nucleotides: TGTGCCAGCAGTTTGGGTCCTGGGGGTCCCGGGGGGACCCAGTACTTC.